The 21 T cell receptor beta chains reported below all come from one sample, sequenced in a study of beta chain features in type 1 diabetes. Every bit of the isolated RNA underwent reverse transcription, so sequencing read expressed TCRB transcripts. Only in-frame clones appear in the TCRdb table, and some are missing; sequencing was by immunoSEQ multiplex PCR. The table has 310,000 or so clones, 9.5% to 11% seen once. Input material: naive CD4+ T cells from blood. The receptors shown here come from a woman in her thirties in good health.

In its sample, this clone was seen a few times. CDR3 in amino acids: CASSFNGQRSSYNEQFF. Here the CDR3 DNA reads TGTGCCAGCAGCTTTAACGGACAGCGGAGCTCCTACAATGAGCAGTTCTTC. V usage is TRBV11-2 and J usage is TRBJ2-1, with a possible D match to TRBD1 (6 bases). Germline V CDR1 and CDR2: SGHAT, FQNNGV. This CDR3 spans 17 amino acids. V was cut by 3 bases and J by 0 bases, with 15 bases left in between.

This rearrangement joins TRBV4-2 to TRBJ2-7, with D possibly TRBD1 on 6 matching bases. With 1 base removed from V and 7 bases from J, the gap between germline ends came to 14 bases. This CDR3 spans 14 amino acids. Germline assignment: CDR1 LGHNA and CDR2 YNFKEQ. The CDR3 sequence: CASSQGLNDREQYF. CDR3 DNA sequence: TGTGCCAGCAGCCAAGGCTTAAATGACAGGGAGCAGTACTTC.

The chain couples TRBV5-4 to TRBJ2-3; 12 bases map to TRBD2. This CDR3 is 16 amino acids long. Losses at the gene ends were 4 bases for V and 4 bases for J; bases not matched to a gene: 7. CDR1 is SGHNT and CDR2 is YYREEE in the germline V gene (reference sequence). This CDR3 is CASSGGLAGRADTQYF. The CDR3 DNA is TGTGCCAGCAGCGGAGGACTAGCGGGAAGAGCAGATACGCAGTATTTT.

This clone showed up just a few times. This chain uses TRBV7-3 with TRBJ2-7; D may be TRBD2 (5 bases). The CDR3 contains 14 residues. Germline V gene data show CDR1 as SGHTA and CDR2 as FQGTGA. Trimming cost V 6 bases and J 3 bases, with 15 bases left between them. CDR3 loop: CASRLTGYFYEQYF. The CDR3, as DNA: TGTGCCAGCAGACTGACGGGATACTTCTACGAGCAGTACTTC.

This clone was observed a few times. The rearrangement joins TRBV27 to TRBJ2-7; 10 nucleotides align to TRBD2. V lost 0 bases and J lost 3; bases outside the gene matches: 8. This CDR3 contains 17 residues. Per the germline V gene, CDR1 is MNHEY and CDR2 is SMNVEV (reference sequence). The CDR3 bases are TGTGCCAGCAGTTTATCGACCCTGGGGACTAGCGACTACGAGCAGTACTTC. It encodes CASSLSTLGTSDYEQYF.

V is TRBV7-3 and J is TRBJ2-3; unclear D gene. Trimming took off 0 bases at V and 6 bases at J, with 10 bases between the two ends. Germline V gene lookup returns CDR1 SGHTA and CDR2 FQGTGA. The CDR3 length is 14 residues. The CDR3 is CASSLTPPVDTQYF. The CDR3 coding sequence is TGTGCCAGCAGCTTAACGCCCCCGGTGGATACGCAGTATTTT.

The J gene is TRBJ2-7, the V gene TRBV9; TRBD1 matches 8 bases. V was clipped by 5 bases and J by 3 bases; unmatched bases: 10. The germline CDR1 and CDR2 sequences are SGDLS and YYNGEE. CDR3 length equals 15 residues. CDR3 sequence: CASSATGTGYYEQYF. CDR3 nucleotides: TGTGCCAGCAGTGCAACCGGGACAGGATACTACGAGCAGTACTTC. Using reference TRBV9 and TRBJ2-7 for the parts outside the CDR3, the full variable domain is DSGVTQTPKHLITATGQRVTLRCSPRSGDLSVYWYQQSLDQGLQFLIQYYNGEERAKGNILERFSAQQFPDLHSELNLSSLELGDSALYFCASSATGTGYYEQYFGPGTRLTVT.

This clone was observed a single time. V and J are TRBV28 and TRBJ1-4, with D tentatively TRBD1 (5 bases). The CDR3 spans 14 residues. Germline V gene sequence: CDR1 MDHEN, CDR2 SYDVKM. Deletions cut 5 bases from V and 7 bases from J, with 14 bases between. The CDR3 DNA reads TGTGCCAGCAGTGCAGGACAAACCTTTGAAAAACTGTTTTTT. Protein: CASSAGQTFEKLFF.

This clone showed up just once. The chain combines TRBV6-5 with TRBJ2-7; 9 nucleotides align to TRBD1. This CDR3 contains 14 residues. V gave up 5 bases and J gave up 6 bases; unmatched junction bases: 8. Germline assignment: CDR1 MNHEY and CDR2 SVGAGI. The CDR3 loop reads CASSNRDRVPEQYF. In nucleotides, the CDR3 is TGTGCCAGCAGTAATCGGGACAGGGTCCCCGAGCAGTACTTC.

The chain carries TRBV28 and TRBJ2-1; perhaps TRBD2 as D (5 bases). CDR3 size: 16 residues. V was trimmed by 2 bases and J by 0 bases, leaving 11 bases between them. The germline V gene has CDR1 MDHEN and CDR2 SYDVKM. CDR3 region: CASSLAGHTSYNEQFF. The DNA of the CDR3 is TGTGCCAGCAGTTTAGCGGGCCACACCTCCTACAATGAGCAGTTCTTC.

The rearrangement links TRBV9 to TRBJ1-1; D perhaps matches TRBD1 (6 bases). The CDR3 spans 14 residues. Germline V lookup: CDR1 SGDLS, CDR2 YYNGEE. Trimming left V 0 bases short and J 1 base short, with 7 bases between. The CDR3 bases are TGTGCCAGCAGCGTAGAACAGGGGAACACTGAAGCTTTCTTT. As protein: CASSVEQGNTEAFF.

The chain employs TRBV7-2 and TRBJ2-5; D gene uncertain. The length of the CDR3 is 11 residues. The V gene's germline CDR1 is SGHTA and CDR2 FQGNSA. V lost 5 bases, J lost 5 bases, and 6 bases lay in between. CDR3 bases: TGTGCCAGCAGCCCCGGGGAGACCCAGTACTTC. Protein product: CASSPGETQYF.

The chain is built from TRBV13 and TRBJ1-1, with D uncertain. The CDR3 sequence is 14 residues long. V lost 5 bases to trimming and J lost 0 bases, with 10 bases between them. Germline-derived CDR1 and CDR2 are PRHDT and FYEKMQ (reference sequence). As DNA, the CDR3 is TGTGCCAGCAGCCGGAGCCTCATGAACACTGAAGCTTTCTTT. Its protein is CASSRSLMNTEAFF.

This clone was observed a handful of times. The CDR3 nucleotides read TGTGCCAGCAGCTTAGGAGGGACAGGGGACAGGAGCTACACCTTC. Protein product: CASSLGGTGDRSYTF. The chain is built from TRBV7-2 and TRBJ1-2; TRBD1 agrees at 10 bases. This CDR3 comprises 15 residues. Looked up from germline, CDR1 is SGHTA and CDR2 is FQGNSA. Germline trimming cut 1 base from V and 9 bases from J; bases unmatched to any gene: 8.

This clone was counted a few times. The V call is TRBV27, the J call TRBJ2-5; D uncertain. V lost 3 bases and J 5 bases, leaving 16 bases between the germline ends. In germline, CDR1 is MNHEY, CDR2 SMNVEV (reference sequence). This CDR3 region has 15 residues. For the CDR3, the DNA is TGTGCCAGCAGTTTTGGCTCGTTATCGGGTGAGACCCAGTACTTC. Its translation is CASSFGSLSGETQYF.

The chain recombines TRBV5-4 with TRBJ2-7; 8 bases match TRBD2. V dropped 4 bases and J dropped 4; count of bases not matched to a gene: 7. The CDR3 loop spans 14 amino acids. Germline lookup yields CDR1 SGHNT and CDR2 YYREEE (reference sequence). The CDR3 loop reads CASSRTSMSYEQYF. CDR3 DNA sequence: TGTGCCAGCAGCCGGACTAGCATGTCGTACGAGCAGTACTTC.

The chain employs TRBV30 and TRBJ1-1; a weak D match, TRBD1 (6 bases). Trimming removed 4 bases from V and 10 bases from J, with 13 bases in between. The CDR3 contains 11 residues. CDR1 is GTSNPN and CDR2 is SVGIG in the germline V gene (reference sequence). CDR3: CAWMGGRVAFF. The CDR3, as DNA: TGTGCCTGGATGGGGGGGCGTGTAGCTTTCTTT.

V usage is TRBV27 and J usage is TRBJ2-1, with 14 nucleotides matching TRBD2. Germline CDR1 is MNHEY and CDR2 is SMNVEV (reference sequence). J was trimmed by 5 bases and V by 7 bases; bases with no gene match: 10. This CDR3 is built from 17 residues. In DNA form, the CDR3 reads TGTGCCAGCATCCGGACTAGCGGGAGGATCAGGAACAATGAGCAGTTCTTC. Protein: CASIRTSGRIRNNEQFF.

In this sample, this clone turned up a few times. CDR3 protein: CASSLTATSGYNEQFF. The CDR3 region has the DNA TGTGCCAGCAGCTTAACCGCCACTAGCGGATACAATGAGCAGTTCTTC. V is TRBV7-3 and J is TRBJ2-1, with 8 bases aligning to TRBD2. Germline V gene sequence: CDR1 SGHTA, CDR2 FQGTGA. The CDR3 loop spans 16 amino acids. Trimming cost V 0 bases and J 4 bases; bases outside gene matches: 5.

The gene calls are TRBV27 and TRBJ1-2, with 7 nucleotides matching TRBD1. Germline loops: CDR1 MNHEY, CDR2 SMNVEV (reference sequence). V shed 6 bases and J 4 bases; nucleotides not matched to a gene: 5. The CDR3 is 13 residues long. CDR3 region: CASRPTGFYGYTF. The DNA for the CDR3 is TGTGCCAGCAGGCCGACAGGGTTCTATGGCTACACCTTC.

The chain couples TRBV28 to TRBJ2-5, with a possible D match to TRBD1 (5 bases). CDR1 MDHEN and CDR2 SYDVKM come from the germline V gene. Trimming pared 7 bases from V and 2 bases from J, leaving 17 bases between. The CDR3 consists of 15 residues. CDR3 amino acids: CASTEAPTVQETQYF. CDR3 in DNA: TGTGCCAGCACCGAAGCCCCGACAGTTCAAGAGACCCAGTACTTC.